This T cell receptor (beta chain) was sequenced during a study of OX40 agonist ivuxolimab in advanced cancers. Overall study: Hepatocellular carcinoma, melanoma, renal cell or head and neck cancer occurred in dose-escalation patients. Study outcomes and limitations: Expanded peripheral T cell antigen specificity was not determined. CD4+ T cells averaged fewer expanded clones than CD8+ T cells.

Comment on this clone: Its antigen is not identified.

The CDR3 is 14 residues long. Germline CDR1 is WNHNN and CDR2 is SYGVQD (reference sequence). The ends were cut back, 8 bases at V and 3 bases at J, with 14 bases in the middle. Generated by immunoSEQ multiplex PCR, the TCRdb table keeps only in-frame clones and is missing some. The sample lists approximately 47,000 clones, about 93% occurring once. This specimen was CD4+ or CD8+ T cells sorted from blood, taken in a trial of the OX40 agonist ivuxolimab. V is TRBV10-1 and J is TRBJ2-1; D is unresolved. The sequence came from an adult with an advanced solid tumor such as melanoma, head and neck, liver or kidney cancer. CDR3 amino acids: CASGEDKGYNEQFF. The CDR3 bases are TGCGCCAGCGGGGAAGACAAAGGCTACAATGAGCAGTTCTTC.